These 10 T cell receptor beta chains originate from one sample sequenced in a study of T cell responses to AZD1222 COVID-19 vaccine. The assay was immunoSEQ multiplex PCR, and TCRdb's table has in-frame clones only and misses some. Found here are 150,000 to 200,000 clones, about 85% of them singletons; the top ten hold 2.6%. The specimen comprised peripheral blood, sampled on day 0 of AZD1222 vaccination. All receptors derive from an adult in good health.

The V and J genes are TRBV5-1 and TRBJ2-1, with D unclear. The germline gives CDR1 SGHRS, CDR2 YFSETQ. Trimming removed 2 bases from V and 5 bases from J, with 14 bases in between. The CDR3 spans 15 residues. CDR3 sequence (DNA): TGCGCCAGCAGCTTTTTCCCGACGGACGACAATGAGCAGTTCTTC. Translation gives CASSFFPTDDNEQFF. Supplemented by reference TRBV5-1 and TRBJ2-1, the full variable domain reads KAGVTQTPRYLIKTRGQQVTLSCSPISGHRSVSWYQQTPGQGLQFLFEYFSETQRNKGNFPGRFSGRQFSNSRSEMNVSTLELGDSALYLCASSFFPTDDNEQFFGPGTRLTVL.

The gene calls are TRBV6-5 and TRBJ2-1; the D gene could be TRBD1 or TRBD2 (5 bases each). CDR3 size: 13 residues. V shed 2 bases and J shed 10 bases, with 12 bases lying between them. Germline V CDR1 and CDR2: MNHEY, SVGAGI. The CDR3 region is CASSYPGRVEQFF. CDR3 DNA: TGTGCCAGCAGTTACCCGGGGCGTGTAGAGCAGTTCTTC.

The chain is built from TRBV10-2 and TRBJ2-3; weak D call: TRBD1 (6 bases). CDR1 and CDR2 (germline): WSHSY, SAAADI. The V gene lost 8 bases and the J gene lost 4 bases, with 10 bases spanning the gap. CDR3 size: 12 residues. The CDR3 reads CASQGGSDTQYF. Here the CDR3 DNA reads TGCGCCAGCCAAGGGGGTTCAGATACGCAGTATTTT.

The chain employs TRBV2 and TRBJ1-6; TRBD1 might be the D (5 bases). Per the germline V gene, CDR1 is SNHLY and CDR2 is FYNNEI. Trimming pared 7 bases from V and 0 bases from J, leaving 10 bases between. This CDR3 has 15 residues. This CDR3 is CASTRENSYNSPLHF. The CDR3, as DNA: TGTGCCAGCACCAGGGAGAACTCCTATAATTCACCCCTCCACTTT.

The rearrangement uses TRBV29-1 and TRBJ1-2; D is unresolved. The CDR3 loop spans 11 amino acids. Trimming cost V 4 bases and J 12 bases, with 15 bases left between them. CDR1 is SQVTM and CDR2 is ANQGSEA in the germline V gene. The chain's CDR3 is CSVVRTSLHTF. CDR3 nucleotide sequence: TGCAGCGTTGTGAGGACCTCCCTGCACACCTTC.

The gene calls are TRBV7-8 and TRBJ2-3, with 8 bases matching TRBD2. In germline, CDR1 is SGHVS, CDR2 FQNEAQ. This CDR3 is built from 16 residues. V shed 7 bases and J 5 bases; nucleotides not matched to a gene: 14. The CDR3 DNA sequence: TGTGCCAGCATCCGCCGGGAGGGCCTTGGGGGAGATACGCAGTATTTT. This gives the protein CASIRREGLGGDTQYF.

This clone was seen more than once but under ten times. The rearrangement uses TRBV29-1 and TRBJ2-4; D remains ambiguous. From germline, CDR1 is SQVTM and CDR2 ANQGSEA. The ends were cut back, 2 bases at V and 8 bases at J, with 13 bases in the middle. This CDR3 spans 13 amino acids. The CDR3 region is CSVESASEDIQYF. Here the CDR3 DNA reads TGCAGCGTTGAATCTGCAAGCGAGGACATTCAGTACTTC.

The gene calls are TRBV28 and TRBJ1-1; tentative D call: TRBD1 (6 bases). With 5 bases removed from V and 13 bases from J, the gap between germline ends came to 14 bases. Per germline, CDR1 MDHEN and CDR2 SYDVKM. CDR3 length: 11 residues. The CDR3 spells CASSVTGRDFF. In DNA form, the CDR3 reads TGTGCCAGCAGTGTCACAGGGCGGGATTTCTTT.

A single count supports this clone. Here the CDR3 DNA reads TGTGCCAGCAGTGGGGGCAGGGGAGGTTCAGGTGAAAAACTGTTTTTT. The encoded protein is CASSGGRGGSGEKLFF. V and J are TRBV6-1 and TRBJ1-4, with D possibly matching TRBD1 (6 bases). CDR1 and CDR2 from the germline V gene are MNHNS and SASEGT. There are 16 residues in the CDR3. V lost 4 bases and J lost 7, with 19 bases in between.

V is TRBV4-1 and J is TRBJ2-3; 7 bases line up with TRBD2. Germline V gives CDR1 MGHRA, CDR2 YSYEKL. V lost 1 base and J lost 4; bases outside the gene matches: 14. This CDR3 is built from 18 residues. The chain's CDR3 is CASSQVTGFGGSSDTQYF. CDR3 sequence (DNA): TGCGCCAGCAGCCAAGTCACGGGATTCGGCGGGAGCTCAGATACGCAGTATTTT.